The entry that follows covers one T cell receptor (beta chain) sequence. As yet, its antigen is unknown. The PCR ran on 60 Vbeta and 13 Jbeta primers. Only in-frame clones appear in the TCRdb table, and some are missing; sequencing was by immunoSEQ multiplex PCR. Of roughly 220,000 clones in the sample, roughly three quarters were seen once. This sample is drawn from a study of cytomegalovirus exposure and HLA in healthy donors. V was shortened by 1 base and J by 9 bases, with 13 bases between the two germline ends. Germline lookup yields CDR1 MDHEN and CDR2 SYDVKM. This CDR3 spans 14 amino acids. Whole-study results and caveats: The study designated 160 or so TCR beta chains cytomegalovirus-associated. Several V segments, TRBV6-2 and TRBV6-3 among them, could not be told apart and were dropped.

V is TRBV28 and J is TRBJ2-1, with D maybe TRBD2 (7 bases). The TCR sequence derives from a man aged 50 to 59 in good health and CMV-seronegative. Sequenced sample: PBMCs. The CDR3 DNA sequence: TGTGCCAGCAGTTTATTCGGGGGGCTGAGTGAGCAGTTCTTC. Translating it yields CASSLFGGLSEQFF. The entire variable domain, with the rest obtained from reference TRBV28 and TRBJ2-1, is as follows: DVKVTQSSRYLVKRTGEKVFLECVQDMDHENMFWYRQDPGLGLRLIYFSYDVKMKEKGDIPEGYSVSREKKERFSLILESASTNQTSMYLCASSLFGGLSEQFFGPGTRLTVL.